This TCR beta chain was recorded in a study of blood T cell repertoires in COVID-19. Sequencing used immunoSEQ multiplex PCR; TCRdb keeps in-frame clones, though not all of them. The table has 250,000 to 400,000 clones, around 88% seen once. Sequenced sample: peripheral blood. The sequence was collected from a woman aged 25 to 39 with COVID-19, enrolled during active disease.

The CDR3 DNA is TGCAGCGTTGAAGGACGGAGCTCCTACAATGAGCAGTTCTTC. It specifies CSVEGRSSYNEQFF. The V and J genes are TRBV29-1 and TRBJ2-1; D remains unclear. Per the germline V gene, CDR1 is SQVTM and CDR2 is ANQGSEA. The CDR3 is 14 amino acids. V was clipped by 1 base and J by 0 bases, with 7 bases between them.